The entry below gives a single T cell receptor (beta chain) sequence along with its context. Its antigen is still unknown. These data come from a study of CD4 T cells in relation to SARS-CoV-2 and coronaviruses. Across the study: The restricting HLA molecule for shared crossreactive spike epitopes was mapped.

Method: immunoSEQ multiplex PCR; TCRdb's copy keeps in-frame clones and lacks some. The sample has roughly 68,000 clones, 85% to 95% seen once. Unexposed donor CD4+ T cells date from about 2010-2019, before the COVID-19 pandemic. Points from the study as a whole: In 55% to 75% of donors, memory CD4+ clonotypes crossrecognized SARS-CoV-2 and at least one common cold coronavirus spike. Memory recall responses, not primary responses primed in culture, are what the assay detects.

J gave up 5 bases and V 6 bases, and 23 bases lay outside the gene matches. Germline V CDR1 and CDR2: MNHEY, SVGEGT. This CDR3 region has 20 residues. This TCR derives from a human donor in good health. The specimen was naive CD4+ T cells from PBMCs. Regarding subset: naive CD4+ T cells isolated by negative enrichment. The V and J genes are TRBV6-2 or TRBV6-3 and TRBJ2-5; 11 bases match TRBD2. The CDR3 reads CASSRTVGTSGPTLMETQYF. In nucleotides, the CDR3 is TGTGCCAGCAGCCGAACGGTGGGGACTAGCGGACCGACATTAATGGAGACCCAGTACTTC.